This record concerns one T cell receptor beta chain sequence. Its antigen is not known. Produced via immunoSEQ multiplex PCR; TCRdb's table is partial and in-frame only. The data show some 160,000 clones, under 95% seen once. The CDR3 consists of 14 residues. Germline V gene data show CDR1 as KGHSH and CDR2 as LQKENI. V lost 3 bases to trimming and J lost 5 bases, with 13 bases between them. This entry comes from a study of T cell responses to AZD1222 COVID-19 vaccine. Study background: Combined were second doses at about 4 or about 12 weeks.

Study results and limitations: Repertoires in all cases were sampled only once the peak T cell response had passed.

The J gene is TRBJ1-1, the V gene TRBV18; perhaps TRBD1 as D (6 bases). The receptor comes from an adult in good health. The sample here was peripheral blood, taken on day 0 of AZD1222 vaccination. CDR3 residues: CASSPQGWGTEAFF. CDR3 DNA: TGTGCCAGCTCACCCCAGGGGTGGGGGACTGAAGCTTTCTTT.